This T cell receptor (beta chain) was captured by sequencing in a study of T cells in Graves' hyperthyroidism and ophthalmopathy. Study outcomes and limitations: From stable hyperthyroidism, ophthalmopathy was set apart by a 13 V-J model.

The CDR3 loop spans 20 amino acids. V gave up 5 bases and J gave up 4 bases; unmatched junction bases: 21. Germline lookup yields CDR1 SGHTA and CDR2 FQGNSA. The source material, RNA transcripts, was used to amplify TCR beta CDR3 regions. The HTBI set primed first-round TCR CDR3 RT-PCR. Each CDR3 protein gets one entry after TCRdb re-called the multiplex PCR reads with MiXCR. The sample lists about 600,000 distinct CDR3 sequences; about a sixth were seen once. Comments on this clonotype: Its antigen is undetermined.

The TCR was taken from a woman aged 40 to 50 with Graves' ophthalmopathy. The material sequenced was blood. This chain uses TRBV7-2 with TRBJ2-5, with 11 bases that match TRBD2. The CDR3 DNA reads as TGTGCCAGCAGCCAAGATCTGATGGTAGCGGGAGGGCCCTCGGGAGAGACCCAGTACTTC. Protein: CASSQDLMVAGGPSGETQYF. The whole variable domain, remainder taken from reference TRBV7-2 and TRBJ2-5, is GAGVSQSPSNKVTEKGKDVELRCDPISGHTALYWYRQSLGQGLEFLIYFQGNSAPDKSGLPSDRFSAERTGGSVSTLTIQRTQQEDSAVYLCASSQDLMVAGGPSGETQYFGPGTRLLVL.